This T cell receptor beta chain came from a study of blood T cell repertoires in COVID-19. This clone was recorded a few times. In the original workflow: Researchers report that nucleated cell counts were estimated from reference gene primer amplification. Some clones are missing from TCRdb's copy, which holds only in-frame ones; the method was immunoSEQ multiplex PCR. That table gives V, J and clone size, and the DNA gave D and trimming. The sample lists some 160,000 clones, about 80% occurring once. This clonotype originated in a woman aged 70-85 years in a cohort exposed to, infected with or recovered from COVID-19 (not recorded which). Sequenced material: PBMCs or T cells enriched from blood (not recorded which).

CDR3 in DNA: TGTGCCAGCAGTTATACAGCGGAGGGCAGGGCCTATGGCTACACCTTC. This sequence encodes CASSYTAEGRAYGYTF. The V gene is TRBV6-7, the J gene TRBJ1-2; D is perhaps TRBD1 (5 bases). TRBV6-7 is filed as an ORF, its function uncertain. The CDR3 loop spans 16 amino acids. V was shortened by 3 bases and J by 4 bases, with 18 bases between the two germline ends.